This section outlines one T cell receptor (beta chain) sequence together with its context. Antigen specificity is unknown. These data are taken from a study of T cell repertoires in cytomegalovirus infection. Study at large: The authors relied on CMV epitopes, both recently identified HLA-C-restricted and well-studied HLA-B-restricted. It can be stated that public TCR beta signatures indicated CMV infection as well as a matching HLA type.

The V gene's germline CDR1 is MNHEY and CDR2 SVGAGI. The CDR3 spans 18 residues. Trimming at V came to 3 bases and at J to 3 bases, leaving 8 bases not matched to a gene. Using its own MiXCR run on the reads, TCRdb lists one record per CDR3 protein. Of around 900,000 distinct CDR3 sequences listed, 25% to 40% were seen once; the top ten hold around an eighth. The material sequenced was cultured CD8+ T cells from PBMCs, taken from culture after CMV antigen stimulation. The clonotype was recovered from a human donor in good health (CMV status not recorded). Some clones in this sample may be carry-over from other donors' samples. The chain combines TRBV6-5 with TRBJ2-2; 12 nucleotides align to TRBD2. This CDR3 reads CASSYSGLAGRYTGELFF. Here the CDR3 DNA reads TGTGCCAGCAGTTATAGCGGACTAGCGGGGCGGTACACCGGGGAGCTGTTTTTT.